Below, one T cell receptor beta chain is given with its context. The CDR3 extends over 14 amino acids. The germline V gene has CDR1 SGDLS and CDR2 YYNGEE. V was shortened by 4 bases and J by 0 bases, with 10 bases between the two germline ends. Time point in this sample: newly diagnosed, previously untreated cHL patient sample. The data stem from a study of PD-1 blockade in classical Hodgkin lymphoma. Clones were read by immunoSEQ multiplex PCR, and TCRdb kept only the in-frame ones, dropping some. The top ten hold about 2.5% of the sample, which has fewer than 90,000 clones, 93% seen once. The V call is TRBV9, the J call TRBJ1-2; D remains unclear. The source material was peripheral blood mononuclear cells (PBMCs). The origin of this receptor is a human donor with classical Hodgkin lymphoma. CDR3 loop: CASSPFSANYGYTF. The CDR3 region has the DNA TGTGCCAGCAGCCCATTTTCAGCTAACTATGGCTACACCTTC.